A single sample is the source of the 26 T cell receptor beta chains below, sequenced in a study of CD8+CD57+ T cells in acquired aplastic anemia. TCR beta VDJ and CDR3 were profiled, and genomic DNA was the template. TCRdb processed the reads anew with MiXCR; each CDR3 protein has one entry. The table records tens of thousands of distinct CDR3 sequences, about 45% of them present only once. The sample consisted of sorted CD4+, CD8+, or CD8+CD57+ T cells (not recorded which) from PBMCs. The source of these receptors is a human donor in good health, serving as a control.

The chain is built from TRBV4-3 and TRBJ2-7, with a tentative D call TRBD1 (6 bases). CDR3 length: 18 residues. V shed 0 bases and J shed 0 bases, with 18 bases lying between them. CDR1 and CDR2 from the germline V gene are LGHNA and YSLEER. The CDR3 reads CASSQDYTVTGSSYEQYF. The CDR3 nucleotides are TGCGCCAGCAGCCAAGATTACACAGTTACAGGGAGCTCCTACGAGCAGTACTTC.

The CDR3 spells CASRLNTFGNQPQHF. Written as DNA, the CDR3 is TGTGCCAGCAGGCTTAACACTTTCGGCAATCAGCCCCAGCATTTT. The rearrangement uses TRBV7-2 and TRBJ1-5; D remains unclear. V was shortened by 6 bases and J by 2 bases, with 14 bases between the two germline ends. The CDR3 has 15 amino acids. Germline CDR1 SGHTA, CDR2 FQGNSA.

At least ten counts were recorded for this clonotype. CDR3 amino acids: CASSASTGGDEQYF. CDR3 bases: TGTGCCAGCAGCGCTTCGACAGGGGGGGACGAGCAGTACTTC. The V and J genes are TRBV9 and TRBJ2-7; 9 bases are shared with TRBD1. CDR3 size: 14 residues. Germline lookup yields CDR1 SGDLS and CDR2 YYNGEE. Trimming took 3 bases from V and 5 from J; bases not matched to a gene: 6.

This chain connects TRBV25-1 to TRBJ2-2; D is ambiguous. This CDR3 has 16 residues. The germline V gene has CDR1 MGHDK and CDR2 SYGVNS. Trimming removed 0 bases from V and 3 bases from J, with 11 bases in between. In DNA, the CDR3 is TGTGCCAGCAGTGAATATCCCCGGTGGGACACCGGGGAGCTGTTTTTT. Translating it yields CASSEYPRWDTGELFF.

This chain uses TRBV25-1 with TRBJ2-3, with TRBD1 identical over 11 bases. The CDR3 has 15 residues. The germline V gene has CDR1 MGHDK and CDR2 SYGVNS. Germline trimming cut 3 bases from V and 5 bases from J; bases unmatched to any gene: 4. CDR3 region: CASSDGDRGEDTQYF. As DNA, the CDR3 is TGTGCCAGCAGTGATGGGGACAGGGGGGAAGATACGCAGTATTTT.

The chain joins TRBV25-1 to TRBJ1-1; the match to TRBD1 covers 7 bases. CDR3 length: 14 amino acids. The V and J ends lost 5 bases and 0 bases, in that order; junction bases with no gene match: 3. Germline V CDR1 and CDR2: MGHDK, SYGVNS. The CDR3 reads CASSTGVMNTEAFF. The DNA of the CDR3 is TGTGCCAGCAGTACAGGGGTCATGAACACTGAAGCTTTCTTT.

This clonotype was seen ten or more times. The chain joins TRBV12-3 or TRBV12-4 to TRBJ2-1, with D possibly TRBD2 on 5 matching bases. The CDR3 totals 13 residues. The ends were cut back, 4 bases at V and 10 bases at J, with 14 bases in the middle. The CDR3 DNA is TGTGCCAGCAGTTACATCGGCGACTACGAGCAGTTCTTC. Amino acid sequence: CASSYIGDYEQFF.

The V call is TRBV2, the J call TRBJ2-3, with D maybe TRBD2 (6 bases). The V end was cut by 6 bases, the J end by 8 bases, with 9 bases between. Germline values: CDR1 SNHLY, CDR2 FYNNEI. This CDR3 comprises 11 residues. The CDR3 nucleotides read TGTGCCAGCAGGTCGACTAGTACGCAGTATTTT. It is translated as CASRSTSTQYF.

This clonotype was seen a few times. The chain couples TRBV7-9 to TRBJ2-1; D remains unclear. The CDR3 totals 12 residues. With 5 bases removed from V and 8 bases from J, the gap between germline ends came to 10 bases. Germline assignment: CDR1 SEHNR and CDR2 FQNEAQ (reference sequence). Written as DNA, the CDR3 is TGTGCCAGCAGCCCGCTTCCCTATGAGCAGTTCTTC. Translation gives CASSPLPYEQFF.

This clonotype was counted many times. The chain links TRBV25-1 to TRBJ2-7; the D gene could be TRBD1 or TRBD2 (5 bases each). The germline V and J ends were trimmed by 4 bases and 5 bases, with 21 bases remaining between them. This CDR3 is 16 amino acids long. Germline V gene sequence: CDR1 MGHDK, CDR2 SYGVNS. In DNA form, the CDR3 reads TGTGCCAGCAGTGTCGACAGACTATTGGCAAGGGACGAGCAGTACTTC. It translates to CASSVDRLLARDEQYF.

The V call is TRBV24-1, the J call TRBJ1-6, with TRBD1 identical over 7 bases. Germline V CDR1 and CDR2: KGHDR, SFDVKD. V lost 7 bases and J lost 7; bases outside the gene matches: 6. The CDR3 is 14 residues long. CDR3 loop: CATRMGQFNSPLHF. The CDR3 region has the DNA TGTGCCACCAGAATGGGACAGTTCAATTCACCCCTCCACTTT.

The chain carries TRBV7-9 and TRBJ1-2, with no clear D. CDR1 SEHNR and CDR2 FQNEAQ come from the germline V gene (reference sequence). The V end lost 5 bases, the J end lost 3 bases, and 10 bases lay between the germline ends. CDR3 size: 13 residues. This CDR3 is CASSLNDYYGYTF. The CDR3 DNA sequence: TGTGCCAGCAGCCTAAATGATTACTATGGCTACACCTTC.

The chain uses TRBV25-1 and TRBJ2-3; TRBD1 matches at 8 bases. CDR3 length: 17 residues. The junction had 18 bases not matched to a gene; V was cut back by 10 bases and J by 3 bases. From germline, CDR1 is MGHDK and CDR2 SYGVNS. The CDR3 sequence: CATARPTGDRRTDTQYF. CDR3 DNA sequence: TGTGCCACGGCCAGGCCAACGGGGGACAGGAGAACAGATACGCAGTATTTT.

V usage is TRBV6-1 and J usage is TRBJ1-2; 8 bases are shared with TRBD1. J lost 8 bases, V lost 5 bases, and 7 bases had no gene match. The CDR3 is made up of 13 amino acids. CDR1 and CDR2 from the germline V gene are MNHNS and SASEGT. The CDR3 loop is CASSLQTGEGYTF. As DNA, the CDR3 is TGTGCCAGCAGTCTACAGACAGGGGAGGGCTACACCTTC.

This clonotype came up many times. This chain joins TRBV24-1 and TRBJ2-2, with 7 bases lining up with TRBD2. CDR3 size: 15 residues. With V trimmed by 10 bases and J by 4 bases, 11 bases remained unmatched. Germline loops: CDR1 KGHDR, CDR2 SFDVKD. CDR3 region: CATKSSGDPTGELFF. The CDR3 DNA follows: TGTGCCACTAAATCTAGCGGAGATCCCACCGGGGAGCTGTTTTTT.

This clonotype was found many times. V usage is TRBV7-2 and J usage is TRBJ2-7; 9 nucleotides align to TRBD1. Germline CDR1 is SGHTA and CDR2 is FQGNSA. The CDR3 contains 14 residues. Trimming removed 4 bases from V and 0 bases from J; junction bases left unmatched: 1. In DNA, the CDR3 is TGTGCCAGCAGCTACAGGGGGCCCTCCTACGAGCAGTACTTC. Protein: CASSYRGPSYEQYF. Combining the CDR3 with reference TRBV7-2 and TRBJ2-7 gives the whole variable domain GAGVSQSPSNKVTEKGKDVELRCDPISGHTALYWYRQSLGQGLEFLIYFQGNSAPDKSGLPSDRFSAERTGGSVSTLTIQRTQQEDSAVYLCASSYRGPSYEQYFGPGTRLTVT.

This chain uses TRBV20-1 with TRBJ1-5; 7 bases align to TRBD1. V shed 6 bases, J shed 4 bases, and the junction held 9 bases outside the gene matches. The CDR3 totals 14 residues. CDR1 and CDR2 (germline): DFQATT, SNEGSKA (reference sequence). This CDR3 reads CSATGTAENQPQHF. The CDR3 nucleotides read TGCAGTGCAACCGGGACAGCGGAAAATCAGCCCCAGCATTTT.

This rearrangement joins TRBV19 to TRBJ1-6, with D uncertain. Deletions cut 4 bases from V and 9 bases from J, with 16 bases between. Germline lookup yields CDR1 LNHDA and CDR2 SQIVND (reference sequence). This CDR3 comprises 15 residues. The CDR3 DNA reads TGTGCCAGTAGTACCGGCGGGATAACGGGTTCACCCCTCCACTTT. Translating it yields CASSTGGITGSPLHF.

This clonotype was observed a few times. A clone one base away is much larger, so this may be a read error. Because it lacks the conserved phenylalanine or tryptophan at the end, this CDR3 is likely a read error. The chain couples TRBV24-1 to TRBJ2-2; TRBD1 is a possible D gene (5 bases). The CDR3 is 19 amino acids. The germline V gene has CDR1 KGHDR and CDR2 SFDVKD. V lost 3 bases and J lost 0, with 19 bases in between. The CDR3 region has the DNA TGTGCCACCAGTGATCAGCCCGGACAAGACCAAGCGAACACCGGGGAGCTGTTTTCT. Encoded protein: CATSDQPGQDQANTGELFS.

The table lists this clonotype with a few counts. This chain links TRBV10-3 with TRBJ2-3; 10 bases are a match to TRBD2. Trimming took 0 bases from V and 6 from J; bases not matched to a gene: 6. Germline V gene lookup returns CDR1 ENHRY and CDR2 SYGVKD. There are 16 residues in the CDR3. The CDR3 region has the DNA TGTGCCATCAGTGAGTCAGGGCTAGCGGGGGAGGATACGCAGTATTTT. As protein: CAISESGLAGEDTQYF.

The V gene is TRBV11-2, the J gene TRBJ2-1; TRBD2 aligns across 13 bases. Trimming took 5 bases from V and 8 from J; bases not matched to a gene: 9. There are 16 residues in the CDR3. Germline V CDR1 and CDR2: SGHAT, FQNNGV. CDR3: CASSALAGGRLDEQFF. The CDR3 bases are TGTGCCAGCAGCGCACTAGCGGGAGGGCGGCTTGATGAGCAGTTCTTC.

As concerns this clonotype: A read error is likely, as this CDR3 ends without the conserved phenylalanine or tryptophan. The chain uses TRBV7-6 and TRBJ2-5; the D is unclear. This CDR3 has 13 amino acids. The germline V gene encodes CDR1 SGHVS and CDR2 FNYEAQ. V gave up 5 bases and J gave up 5 bases, with 12 bases separating them. In DNA, the CDR3 is TGTGCCAGCAGCCTAGGCGTGGGGGAGACCCAGTACTCC. It is translated as CASSLGVGETQYS.

This clonotype has a count of ten or more. CDR3 sequence reads: CASSVTATTNEKLFF. In nucleotides, the CDR3 is TGTGCCAGCAGCGTGACAGCAACAACTAATGAAAAACTGTTTTTT. The V and J genes are TRBV9 and TRBJ1-4; D might be TRBD1 (5 bases). This CDR3 comprises 15 residues. The germline CDR1 and CDR2 sequences are SGDLS and YYNGEE. V was cut by 2 bases and J by 0 bases, with 8 bases left in between.

The chain joins TRBV27 to TRBJ2-5, with D perhaps matching TRBD2 (5 bases). The V end was cut by 5 bases, the J end by 1 base, with 11 bases between. There are 14 residues in the CDR3. The V gene's germline CDR1 is MNHEY and CDR2 SMNVEV (reference sequence). As DNA, the CDR3 is TGTGCCAGCAGTCCCCGGAGGACCCAAGAGACCCAGTACTTC. Translation gives CASSPRRTQETQYF.

The gene calls are TRBV7-2 and TRBJ2-2; possibly TRBD1 for D (5 bases). The CDR3 contains 14 residues. With 7 bases removed from V and 5 bases from J, the gap between germline ends came to 14 bases. CDR1 and CDR2 from the germline V gene are SGHTA and FQGNSA. This CDR3 reads CASKLGAGTGELFF. CDR3 nucleotide sequence: TGTGCCAGCAAATTAGGGGCAGGTACCGGGGAGCTGTTTTTT. Drawing the rest from reference TRBV7-2 and TRBJ2-2, the complete variable domain is GAGVSQSPSNKVTEKGKDVELRCDPISGHTALYWYRQSLGQGLEFLIYFQGNSAPDKSGLPSDRFSAERTGGSVSTLTIQRTQQEDSAVYLCASKLGAGTGELFFGEGSRLTVL.

In its sample, this clonotype was seen many times. This chain connects TRBV5-1 to TRBJ2-7; maybe TRBD2 (5 bases). CDR3 length: 13 amino acids. The germline V gene has CDR1 SGHRS and CDR2 YFSETQ. The V gene lost 0 bases and the J gene lost 4 bases, with 8 bases spanning the gap. CDR3 nucleotide sequence: TGCGCCAGCAGCTTGGCCCCGGGGTACGAGCAGTACTTC. This sequence encodes CASSLAPGYEQYF.